The 25 T cell receptor beta chains presented below share a single source sample, sequenced in a study of T cell changes during pregnancy in multiple sclerosis. Assay: immunoSEQ multiplex PCR; the TCRdb copy retains only in-frame clones and omits some. The table shows 70,000 or so clones, with around 90% occurring only once. Sequencing used CD4+ T cells from peripheral blood mononuclear cells, obtained after pregnancy. The source is a female donor with multiple sclerosis, enrolled in a pregnancy study.

This chain uses TRBV2 with TRBJ2-7; 8 positions match TRBD2. V shed 3 bases and J 3 bases; nucleotides not matched to a gene: 7. Looked up from germline, CDR1 is SNHLY and CDR2 is FYNNEI. The CDR3 is made up of 15 amino acids. The DNA of the CDR3 is TGTGCCAGCAGTGAGGGTAGCGGGACCATCTACGAGCAGTACTTC. It encodes CASSEGSGTIYEQYF.

The V call is TRBV5-8, the J call TRBJ2-2; D possibly corresponds to TRBD1 (5 bases). The length of the CDR3 is 15 residues. The ends were cut back, 4 bases at V and 3 bases at J, with 13 bases in the middle. Germline lookup yields CDR1 SGHTS and CDR2 YDEGEE. Here the CDR3 reads CASSPPGRDTGELFF. The CDR3 DNA sequence: TGTGCCAGCAGCCCCCCAGGGCGTGACACCGGGGAGCTGTTTTTT.

The CDR3 DNA reads as TGCAGCGTGTCCTACAGGTTCAACACTGAAGCTTTCTTT. It codes for CSVSYRFNTEAFF. This chain connects TRBV29-1 to TRBJ1-1; D might be TRBD1 (5 bases). The germline V and J ends were trimmed by 6 bases and 2 bases, with 13 bases remaining between them. The CDR3 consists of 13 residues. In germline, CDR1 is SQVTM, CDR2 ANQGSEA. Complete variable domain (other parts from reference TRBV29-1 and TRBJ1-1): SAVISQKPSRDICQRGTSLTIQCQVDSQVTMMFWYRQQPGQSLTLIATANQGSEATYESGFVIDKFPISRPNLTFSTLTVSNMSPEDSSIYLCSVSYRFNTEAFFGQGTRLTVV.

The genes are TRBV5-4 and TRBJ1-2; the D gene is possibly TRBD1 (5 bases). CDR1 and CDR2 from the germline V gene are SGHNT and YYREEE (reference sequence). The germline V and J ends were trimmed by 0 bases and 2 bases, with 8 bases remaining between them. The CDR3 has 14 amino acids. Written as DNA, the CDR3 is TGTGCCAGCAGCTTGGGGGGCACAAACTATGGCTACACCTTC. Its translation: CASSLGGTNYGYTF.

The rearrangement uses TRBV30 and TRBJ2-5; D is possibly TRBD2 (6 bases). Germline-derived CDR1 and CDR2 are GTSNPN and SVGIG (reference sequence). The CDR3 runs 15 residues. Trimming removed 8 bases from V and 5 bases from J, with 24 bases in between. CDR3 nucleotides: TGTGCCGGAGGAGGGATGGTCGGGGCCCGCGAGACCCAGTACTTC. Translated: CAGGGMVGARETQYF.

V is TRBV18 and J is TRBJ2-7, with 11 bases that match TRBD2. CDR3 length equals 16 residues. Germline V gene sequence: CDR1 KGHSH, CDR2 LQKENI. The V and J ends lost 7 bases and 4 bases, in that order; junction bases with no gene match: 12. The DNA of the CDR3 is TGTGCCAGCTACGAAACCGAACTAGCGGGAGTGTACGAGCAGTACTTC. Amino acids: CASYETELAGVYEQYF.

The sample holds one count of this clone. The genes are TRBV30 and TRBJ1-1; D call uncertain. Trimming took 2 bases from V and 1 from J, leaving 11 bases between them. CDR1 is GTSNPN and CDR2 is SVGIG in the germline V gene (reference sequence). This CDR3 has 14 residues. The CDR3 DNA sequence: TGTGCCTGGAGTAATCTACGAACGAACACTGAAGCTTTCTTT. Translation: CAWSNLRTNTEAFF.

The CDR3 sequence: CASSLPTGVGTEAFF. CDR3 in DNA: TGTGCCAGCAGCCTACCGACAGGGGTGGGCACTGAAGCTTTCTTT. This rearrangement joins TRBV5-5 to TRBJ1-1; 8 nucleotides align to TRBD1. This CDR3 region has 15 residues. The V and J ends lost 4 bases and 4 bases, in that order; junction bases with no gene match: 9. CDR1 SGHKS and CDR2 YYEKEE come from the germline V gene (reference sequence).

V gene TRBV6-1 combines with J gene TRBJ1-3; D possibly corresponds to TRBD1 (5 bases). Germline CDR1 reads MNHNS; CDR2 reads SASEGT. V lost 8 bases and J 4 bases, leaving 12 bases between the germline ends. The CDR3 has 13 residues. The CDR3 is CASSAGLGNTIYF. The CDR3 DNA reads TGTGCCAGCTCGGCAGGGTTAGGAAACACCATATATTTT.

The chain carries TRBV7-9 and TRBJ1-1; a weak D match, TRBD1 (5 bases). The CDR3 is 18 residues long. V lost 1 base and J lost 10, with 28 bases in between. Germline V gene data show CDR1 as SEHNR and CDR2 as FQNEAQ (reference sequence). CDR3 coding DNA: TGTGCCAGCAGCTTAGATTTCCCCTACCGAGGGAGGGGCGCTGGAGCTTTCTTT. Protein: CASSLDFPYRGRGAGAFF.

This clone showed up just a few times. This chain uses TRBV7-9 with TRBJ1-2; D gene uncertain. V lost 5 bases and J lost 3, with 10 bases in between. The germline V gene encodes CDR1 SEHNR and CDR2 FQNEAQ (reference sequence). This CDR3 has 13 residues. The CDR3 nucleotides are TGTGCCAGCAGCCCCGGGGAGGACTATGGCTACACCTTC. Amino acids: CASSPGEDYGYTF.

This chain connects TRBV18 to TRBJ2-4; D gene unclear. The CDR3 totals 15 residues. V lost 3 bases and J lost 0, with 9 bases in between. Germline CDR1 and CDR2: KGHSH and LQKENI. CDR3 sequence (DNA): TGTGCCAGCTCACCGCAGACTGTAGCCAAAAACATTCAGTACTTC. This codes for CASSPQTVAKNIQYF.

The genes are TRBV28 and TRBJ2-2; 9 bases align to TRBD2. The CDR3 extends over 15 amino acids. The V segment lost 4 bases and the J segment 6 bases; nucleotides outside the gene matches: 6. The V gene's germline CDR1 is MDHEN and CDR2 SYDVKM. CDR3 nucleotide sequence: TGTGCCAGCAGTTCCCTTAGCGGGAGAGCCGGGGAGCTGTTTTTT. This codes for CASSSLSGRAGELFF.

This chain connects TRBV5-5 to TRBJ1-4; 7 bases fit TRBD1. This CDR3 contains 15 residues. In germline, CDR1 is SGHKS, CDR2 YYEKEE (reference sequence). V lost 1 base to trimming and J lost 1 base; unmatched junction nucleotides: 1. CDR3 sequence reads: CASSLRTGTNEKLFF. The CDR3 DNA reads TGTGCCAGCAGCTTGAGGACAGGAACTAATGAAAAACTGTTTTTT.

The rearrangement joins TRBV7-3 to TRBJ2-6; D not certain. This CDR3 region has 16 residues. The germline gives CDR1 SGHTA, CDR2 FQGTGA. V gave up 3 bases and J gave up 3 bases, with 12 bases separating them. The CDR3, as DNA: TGTGCCAGCAGCTTCGGCAGGCAGGTTGGGGCCAACGTCCTGACTTTC. Translating it yields CASSFGRQVGANVLTF.

This clone has a single count. The chain is built from TRBV5-8 and TRBJ1-5; TRBD1 agrees at 10 bases. The V gene end was trimmed by 3 bases and the J gene end by 1 base; junction bases not matched to a gene: 7. The CDR3 has 17 residues. CDR1 SGHTS and CDR2 YDEGEE come from the germline V gene. The CDR3 spells CASSSRGTGVSNQPQHF. CDR3 DNA sequence: TGTGCCAGCAGCTCCCGCGGGACAGGGGTAAGCAATCAGCCCCAGCATTTT.

The CDR3 nucleotides read TGTGCCAGCAGCTTAGGTGCGGGCGGGGCCGCAGTAGAGACCCAGTACTTC. Its protein is CASSLGAGGAAVETQYF. V gene TRBV7-9 combines with J gene TRBJ2-5; possible D gene TRBD2, 6 bases. The CDR3 contains 17 residues. V gave up 1 base and J gave up 4 bases, with 19 bases separating them. Germline loops: CDR1 SEHNR, CDR2 FQNEAQ (reference sequence).

The chain joins TRBV14 to TRBJ2-1, with TRBD2 matching over 7 bases. This CDR3 contains 14 residues. CDR1 is SGHDN, CDR2 FVKESK, per germline. V lost 4 bases, J lost 6 bases, and 6 bases stayed unmatched. CDR3 nucleotides: TGTGCCAGCAGCCCCACCCGGACTAGCAATGAGCAGTTCTTC. This codes for CASSPTRTSNEQFF.

The gene calls are TRBV2 and TRBJ2-3; the match to TRBD2 covers 7 bases. Germline V gene lookup returns CDR1 SNHLY and CDR2 FYNNEI. The trim removed 7 bases at V and 0 bases at J, leaving 7 bases unmatched. CDR3 length: 15 amino acids. The CDR3 DNA is TGTGCCAGCAAGGGGCTAGCGGCAAGCACAGATACGCAGTATTTT. Its translation is CASKGLAASTDTQYF.

This clone appeared a single time. The chain couples TRBV28 to TRBJ2-7; no firm D call. V was pared by 6 bases and J by 3 bases, with 15 bases between. The V gene's germline CDR1 is MDHEN and CDR2 SYDVKM. CDR3 length: 14 amino acids. CDR3 nucleotides: TGTGCCAGCAGCCCACTCGACACTCGCTACGAGCAGTACTTC. Residues: CASSPLDTRYEQYF.

For this clone: Other DNA sequences of this sample code for an identical CDR3. This chain links TRBV30 with TRBJ2-7; a possible D gene is TRBD1 (7 bases). Per germline, CDR1 GTSNPN and CDR2 SVGIG (reference sequence). The CDR3 contains 17 residues. Trimming took 0 bases from V and 4 from J, leaving 22 bases between them. The CDR3 protein is CAWSVFGWQGGTYEQYF. The CDR3 coding sequence is TGTGCCTGGAGTGTATTCGGATGGCAGGGGGGCACGTACGAGCAGTACTTC.

The chain combines TRBV5-4 with TRBJ1-2; perhaps TRBD1 as D (5 bases). The germline gives CDR1 SGHNT, CDR2 YYREEE (reference sequence). V was cut by 0 bases and J by 6 bases, with 12 bases left in between. This CDR3 region has 14 residues. The CDR3 region is CASSLDRGTDGYTF. CDR3 DNA sequence: TGTGCCAGCAGCTTGGATAGGGGTACGGATGGCTACACCTTC.

V gene TRBV9 combines with J gene TRBJ2-1, with 8 nucleotides matching TRBD2. The CDR3 extends over 15 amino acids. With 0 bases clipped from V and 10 bases from J, the junction kept 9 bases outside the gene matches. Germline lookup yields CDR1 SGDLS and CDR2 YYNGEE. The CDR3 nucleotides are TGTGCCAGCAGCGTAGCACCAGCGGGAGTTTTGGAGCAGTTCTTC. This translates into CASSVAPAGVLEQFF.

This chain connects TRBV18 to TRBJ2-2, with a tentative D call TRBD2 (5 bases). This CDR3 spans 15 amino acids. Germline V gene lookup returns CDR1 KGHSH and CDR2 LQKENI. The V gene lost 1 base and the J gene lost 4 bases, with 10 bases spanning the gap. This chain's CDR3 is CASSPRHRGTGELFF. The CDR3 region has the DNA TGTGCCAGCTCACCACGGCACCGGGGCACCGGGGAGCTGTTTTTT. The complete variable domain, with remaining parts taken from reference TRBV18 and TRBJ2-2, reads NAGVMQNPRHLVRRRGQEARLRCSPMKGHSHVYWYRQLPEEGLKFMVYLQKENIIDESGMPKERFSAEFPKEGPSILRIQQVVRGDSAAYFCASSPRHRGTGELFFGEGSRLTVL.

This sequence joins TRBV28 and TRBJ1-5, with 9 nucleotides matching TRBD1. Germline V gene sequence: CDR1 MDHEN, CDR2 SYDVKM. The CDR3 has 15 amino acids. Germline trimming cut 4 bases from V and 4 bases from J; bases unmatched to any gene: 5. In DNA form, the CDR3 reads TGTGCCAGCAGTTCCGGACAGGGGAGGAATCAGCCCCAGCATTTT. This encodes CASSSGQGRNQPQHF.